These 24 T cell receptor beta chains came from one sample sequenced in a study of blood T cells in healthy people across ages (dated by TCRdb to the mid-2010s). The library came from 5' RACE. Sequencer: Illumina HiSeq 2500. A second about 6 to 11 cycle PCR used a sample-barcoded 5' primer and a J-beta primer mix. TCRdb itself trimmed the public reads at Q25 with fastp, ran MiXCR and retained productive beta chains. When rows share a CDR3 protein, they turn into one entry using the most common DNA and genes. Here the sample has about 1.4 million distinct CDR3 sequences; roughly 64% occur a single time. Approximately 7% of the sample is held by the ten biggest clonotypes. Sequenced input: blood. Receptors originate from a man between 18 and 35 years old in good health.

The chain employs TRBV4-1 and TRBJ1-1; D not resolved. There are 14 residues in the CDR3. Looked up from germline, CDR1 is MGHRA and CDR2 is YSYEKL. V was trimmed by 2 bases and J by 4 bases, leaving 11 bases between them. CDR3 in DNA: TGCGCCAGCAGCCAAATTGGCACTAGCACTGAAGCTTTCTTT. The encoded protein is CASSQIGTSTEAFF.

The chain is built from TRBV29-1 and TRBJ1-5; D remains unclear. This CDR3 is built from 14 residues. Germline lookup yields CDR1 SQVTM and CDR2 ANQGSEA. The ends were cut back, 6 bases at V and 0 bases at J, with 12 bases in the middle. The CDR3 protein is CSVALGSSNQPQHF. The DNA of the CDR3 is TGCAGCGTGGCCTTAGGCAGTAGCAATCAGCCCCAGCATTTT.

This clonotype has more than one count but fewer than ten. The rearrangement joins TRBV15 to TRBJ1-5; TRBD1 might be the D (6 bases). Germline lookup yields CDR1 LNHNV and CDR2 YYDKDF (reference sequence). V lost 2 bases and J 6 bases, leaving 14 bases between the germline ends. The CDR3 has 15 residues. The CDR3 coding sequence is TGTGCCACCAGCAGATCTTTACAGGGTGGTCAGCCCCAGCATTTT. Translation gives CATSRSLQGGQPQHF.

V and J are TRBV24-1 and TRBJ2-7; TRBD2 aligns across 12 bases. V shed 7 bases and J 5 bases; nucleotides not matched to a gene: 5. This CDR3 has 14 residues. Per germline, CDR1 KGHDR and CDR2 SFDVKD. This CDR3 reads CATSRTSGVDEQYF. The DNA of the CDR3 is TGTGCCACCAGCAGGACTAGCGGGGTAGACGAGCAGTACTTC.

Written as DNA, the CDR3 is TGTGCCAGCAGCCAAACAGGGGGCCCTGAGCAGTTCTTC. Protein product: CASSQTGGPEQFF. V is TRBV14 and J is TRBJ2-1; TRBD1 matches at 9 bases. The ends lost 2 bases at V and 9 bases at J; junction bases unmatched: 2. Per the germline V gene, CDR1 is SGHDN and CDR2 is FVKESK. CDR3 length equals 13 residues.

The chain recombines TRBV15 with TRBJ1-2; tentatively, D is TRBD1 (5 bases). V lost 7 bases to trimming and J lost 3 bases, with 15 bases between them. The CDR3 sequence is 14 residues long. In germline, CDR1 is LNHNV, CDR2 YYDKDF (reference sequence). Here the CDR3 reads CATTLMGGHYGYTF. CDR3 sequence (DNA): TGTGCCACCACCCTGATGGGGGGTCACTATGGCTACACCTTC. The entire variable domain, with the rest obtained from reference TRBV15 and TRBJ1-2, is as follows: DAMVIQNPRYQVTQFGKPVTLSCSQTLNHNVMYWYQQKSSQAPKLLFHYYDKDFNNEADTPDNFQSRRPNTSFCFLDIRSPGLGDTAMYLCATTLMGGHYGYTFGSGTRLTVV.

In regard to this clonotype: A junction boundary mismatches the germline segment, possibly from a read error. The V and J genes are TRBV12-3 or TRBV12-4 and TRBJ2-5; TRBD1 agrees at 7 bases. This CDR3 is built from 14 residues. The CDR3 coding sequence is TGTGCCACCAGTCCAACAGGGGAGAAAGAGACCCAGTACTTC. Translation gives CATSPTGEKETQYF.

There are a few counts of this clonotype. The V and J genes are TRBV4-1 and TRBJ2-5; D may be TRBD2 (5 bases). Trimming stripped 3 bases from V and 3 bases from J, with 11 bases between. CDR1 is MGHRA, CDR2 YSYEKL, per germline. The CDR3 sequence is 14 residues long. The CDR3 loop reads CASSQWELKETQYF. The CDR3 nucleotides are TGCGCCAGCAGCCAGTGGGAGCTTAAAGAGACCCAGTACTTC.

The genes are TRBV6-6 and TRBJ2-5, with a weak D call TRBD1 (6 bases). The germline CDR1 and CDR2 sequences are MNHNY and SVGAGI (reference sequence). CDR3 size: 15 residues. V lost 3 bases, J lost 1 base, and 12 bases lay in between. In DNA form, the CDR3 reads TGTGCCAGCAGTTATAAGGACAGTCCCCAAGAGACCCAGTACTTC. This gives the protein CASSYKDSPQETQYF.

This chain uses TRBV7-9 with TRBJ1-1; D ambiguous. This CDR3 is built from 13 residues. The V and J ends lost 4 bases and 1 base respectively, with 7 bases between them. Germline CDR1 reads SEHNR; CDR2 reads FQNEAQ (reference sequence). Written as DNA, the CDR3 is TGTGCCAGCAGCTCAGAACAGAACACTGAAGCTTTCTTT. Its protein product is CASSSEQNTEAFF.

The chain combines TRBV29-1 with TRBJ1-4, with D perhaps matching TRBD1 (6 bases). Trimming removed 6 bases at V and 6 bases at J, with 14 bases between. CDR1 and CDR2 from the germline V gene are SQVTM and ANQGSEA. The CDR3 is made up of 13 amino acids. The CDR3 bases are TGCAGCGTATTGACAGGTATCGATGAAAAACTGTTTTTT. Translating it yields CSVLTGIDEKLFF.

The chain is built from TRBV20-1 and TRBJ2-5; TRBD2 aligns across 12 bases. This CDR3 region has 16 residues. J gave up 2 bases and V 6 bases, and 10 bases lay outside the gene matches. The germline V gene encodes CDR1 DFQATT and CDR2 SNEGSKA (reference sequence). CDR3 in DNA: TGCAGTGCGGACGGGACTAGCGGGTTGAATCAAGAGACCCAGTACTTC. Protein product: CSADGTSGLNQETQYF.

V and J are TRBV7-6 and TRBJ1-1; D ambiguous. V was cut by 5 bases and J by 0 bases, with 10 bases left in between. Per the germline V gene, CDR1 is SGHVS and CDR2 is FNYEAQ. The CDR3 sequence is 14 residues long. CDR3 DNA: TGTGCCAGCAGCAGCCGTTCGATGAACACTGAAGCTTTCTTT. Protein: CASSSRSMNTEAFF.

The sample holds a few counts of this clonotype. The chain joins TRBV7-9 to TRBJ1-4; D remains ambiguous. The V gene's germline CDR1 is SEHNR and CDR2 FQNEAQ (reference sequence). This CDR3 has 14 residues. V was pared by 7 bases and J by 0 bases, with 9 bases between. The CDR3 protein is CASTPYATNEKLFF. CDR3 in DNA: TGTGCCAGCACCCCATATGCAACTAATGAAAAACTGTTTTTT.

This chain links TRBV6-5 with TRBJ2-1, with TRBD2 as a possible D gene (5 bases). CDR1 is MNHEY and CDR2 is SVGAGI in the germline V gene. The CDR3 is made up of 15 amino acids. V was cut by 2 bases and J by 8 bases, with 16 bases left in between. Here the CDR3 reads CASSYMAGARDEQFF. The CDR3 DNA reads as TGTGCCAGCAGTTACATGGCAGGTGCGAGGGATGAGCAGTTCTTC.

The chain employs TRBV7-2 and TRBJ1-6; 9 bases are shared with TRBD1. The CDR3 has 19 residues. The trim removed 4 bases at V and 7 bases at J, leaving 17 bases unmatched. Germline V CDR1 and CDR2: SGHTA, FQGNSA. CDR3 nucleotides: TGTGCCAGCAGCTACAATGGCGGGACAGGGAGTATTTACAATTCACCCCTCCACTTT. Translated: CASSYNGGTGSIYNSPLHF.

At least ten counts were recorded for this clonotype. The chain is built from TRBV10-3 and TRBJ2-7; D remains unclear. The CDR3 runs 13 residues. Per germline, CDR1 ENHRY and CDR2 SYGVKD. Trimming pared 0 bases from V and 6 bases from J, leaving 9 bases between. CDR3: CAISESIGLEQYF. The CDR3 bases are TGTGCCATCAGTGAGTCGATAGGTCTCGAGCAGTACTTC.

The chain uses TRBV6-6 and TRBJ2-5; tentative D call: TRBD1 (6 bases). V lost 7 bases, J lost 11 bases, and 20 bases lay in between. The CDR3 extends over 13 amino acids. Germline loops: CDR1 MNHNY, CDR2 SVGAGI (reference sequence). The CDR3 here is CASIGTTYNEQYF. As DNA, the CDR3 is TGTGCCAGCATTGGGACAACTTACAATGAGCAGTACTTC.

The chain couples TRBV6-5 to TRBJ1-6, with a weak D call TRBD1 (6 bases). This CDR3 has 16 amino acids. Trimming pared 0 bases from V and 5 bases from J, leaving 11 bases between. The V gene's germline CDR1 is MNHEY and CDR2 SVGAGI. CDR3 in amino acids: CASSYSRGSDNSPLHF. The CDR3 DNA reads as TGTGCCAGCAGTTACTCGAGGGGGTCCGATAATTCACCCCTCCACTTT.

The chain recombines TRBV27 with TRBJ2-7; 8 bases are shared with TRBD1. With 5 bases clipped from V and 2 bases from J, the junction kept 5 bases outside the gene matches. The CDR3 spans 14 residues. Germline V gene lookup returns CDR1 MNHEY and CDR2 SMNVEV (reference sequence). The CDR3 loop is CASSGQGSPYEQYF. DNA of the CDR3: TGTGCCAGCAGTGGACAGGGTTCCCCCTACGAGCAGTACTTC.

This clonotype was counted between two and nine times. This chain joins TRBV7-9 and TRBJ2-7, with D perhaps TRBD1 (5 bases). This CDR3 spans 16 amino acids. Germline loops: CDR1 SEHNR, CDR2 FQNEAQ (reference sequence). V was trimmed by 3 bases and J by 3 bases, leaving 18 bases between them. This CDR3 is CASSFNRRVGHYEQYF. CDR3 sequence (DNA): TGTGCCAGCAGCTTCAATAGGAGAGTGGGGCACTACGAGCAGTACTTC.

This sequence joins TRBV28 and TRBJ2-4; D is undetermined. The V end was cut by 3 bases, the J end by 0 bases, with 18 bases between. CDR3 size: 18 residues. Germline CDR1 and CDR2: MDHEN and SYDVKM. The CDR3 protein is CASSLGLSWGLAKNIQYF. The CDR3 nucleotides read TGTGCCAGCAGTTTGGGCCTGAGTTGGGGTCTAGCCAAAAACATTCAGTACTTC.

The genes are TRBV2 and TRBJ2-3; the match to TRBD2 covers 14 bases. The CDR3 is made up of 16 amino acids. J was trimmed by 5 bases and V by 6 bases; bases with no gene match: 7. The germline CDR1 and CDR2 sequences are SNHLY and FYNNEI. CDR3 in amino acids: CASSGLAGGYEDTQYF. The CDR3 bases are TGTGCCAGCAGCGGACTAGCGGGAGGTTACGAAGATACGCAGTATTTT.

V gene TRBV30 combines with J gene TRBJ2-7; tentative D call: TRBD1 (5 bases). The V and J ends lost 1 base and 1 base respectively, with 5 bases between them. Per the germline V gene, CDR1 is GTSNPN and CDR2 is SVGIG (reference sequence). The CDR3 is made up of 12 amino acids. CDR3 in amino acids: CAWSAGSYEQYF. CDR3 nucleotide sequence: TGTGCCTGGAGTGCAGGGTCCTACGAGCAGTACTTC.